This T cell receptor beta chain was retrieved from a study of vaccination effects on CD4 cells after COVID-19. Study information: Post-vaccine specimens arrived a median 72 days past the second dose. Broader study findings: Convalescent patients were scarce, and early post-infection timepoints were absent.

After expansion with viral peptide pools in the ViraFEST assay, antigen-specific CD4+ T cells were sequenced. Culture proceeded for approximately 10 days, and CD4+ T cells were then isolated. Participants each got two BNT162b2 or mRNA-1273 vaccine doses. Supplemented with roughly 10 IU/ml IL-2 and 9.5 to 10 ug/ml peptides, a few million PBMC per well were kept in culture. A half-medium replacement with IL-2 medium was carried out on days 3 and 7. Some clones are missing from TCRdb's copy, which holds only in-frame ones; the method was immunoSEQ multiplex PCR. The table has roughly 59,000 clones, around 82% seen once. This CDR3 has 14 amino acids. Germline V lookup: CDR1 GTSNPN, CDR2 SVGIG (reference sequence). V gave up 2 bases and J gave up 0 bases, with 11 bases separating them. To note about this clone: The antigen is undetermined.

This receptor was obtained from a human donor who received a COVID-19 vaccine. The chain joins TRBV30 to TRBJ2-7; D possibly corresponds to TRBD1 (6 bases). The sample in question was CD4+ T cells from PBMCs cultured with HCoV-OC43 spike peptides, obtained after COVID-19 vaccination. Subset indicated: HCoV-OC43 spike overlapping peptide pool stimulation. CDR3 DNA: TGTGCCTGGAGTAGGGGGATGGGCTCCTACGAGCAGTACGTC. It codes for CAWSRGMGSYEQYV.